This is a list of T cell receptor beta chains from one sample in a study of T cells in localized non-small cell lung cancer. Produced via immunoSEQ multiplex PCR; TCRdb's table is partial and in-frame only. The data show around 83,000 clones, with over 60% seen just once and about a fifth held by the top ten. The sequencing here drew on PBMCs, taken before any cancer treatment. Receptors were obtained from a man aged 40 to 70 with stage II squamous cell lung carcinoma. CDR3s include the opening cysteine and the closing phenylalanine or tryptophan. The D gene is left open where the match is weak. Some rows have no size entry. The others give once, few or many, or a class for an expanded clone.

j_call: TRBJ2-3; v_call: TRBV6-5; d_call: .; clone_size: .; cdr3_length: 15; cdr3_nt: TGTGCCAGCAGTTACGATTCGGGGGCGAAAGATACGCAGTATTTT; cdr3_aa: CASSYDSGAKDTQYF
j_call: TRBJ2-7; v_call: TRBV7-6; d_call: TRBD2; clone_size: few; cdr3_length: 13; cdr3_nt: TGTGCCAGCAGCTTGATAGCGGGGGGTGAGCAGTACTTC; cdr3_aa: CASSLIAGGEQYF
j_call: TRBJ2-5; v_call: TRBV6-1; d_call: TRBD1; clone_size: .; cdr3_length: 16; cdr3_nt: TGTGCCAGCAGTGGCGGGACAGGGGGCTTTTTAGAGACCCAGTACTTC; cdr3_aa: CASSGGTGGFLETQYF
j_call: TRBJ2-4; v_call: TRBV11-2; d_call: .; clone_size: .; cdr3_length: 14; cdr3_nt: TGTGCCAGCAGTTCCCAGAGCGTCGGAAACATTCAGTACTTC; cdr3_aa: CASSSQSVGNIQYF
j_call: TRBJ2-3; v_call: TRBV2; d_call: .; clone_size: .; cdr3_length: 13; cdr3_nt: TGTGCCAGCACCAAGAAGGGCACAGATACGCAGTATTTT; cdr3_aa: CASTKKGTDTQYF
j_call: TRBJ2-5; v_call: TRBV7-3; d_call: TRBD2; clone_size: .; cdr3_length: 16; cdr3_nt: TGTGCCAGCAGCTTAACGAGTAGCGGGGGACAAGAGACCCAGTACTTC; cdr3_aa: CASSLTSSGGQETQYF
j_call: TRBJ2-1; v_call: TRBV28; d_call: TRBD1; clone_size: .; cdr3_length: 15; cdr3_nt: TGTGCCAGCAAATCCCCGGGACAGAACAACAATGAGCAGTTCTTC; cdr3_aa: CASKSPGQNNNEQFF
j_call: TRBJ1-1; v_call: TRBV11-3; d_call: .; clone_size: .; cdr3_length: 13; cdr3_nt: TGTGCCAGCAGCTTATCAATTAACACTGAAGCTTTCTTT; cdr3_aa: CASSLSINTEAFF
j_call: TRBJ2-7; v_call: TRBV28; d_call: TRBD2; clone_size: .; cdr3_length: 14; cdr3_nt: TGTGCCAGTAGGAGACTAGCGGGTGTATACGAGCAGTACTTC; cdr3_aa: CASRRLAGVYEQYF
j_call: TRBJ1-1; v_call: TRBV30; d_call: TRBD1; clone_size: .; cdr3_length: 14; cdr3_nt: TGTGCCTGGAGAAGGACAGGATGGGACACTGAAGCTTTCTTT; cdr3_aa: CAWRRTGWDTEAFF
j_call: TRBJ2-3; v_call: TRBV10-3; d_call: .; clone_size: .; cdr3_length: 15; cdr3_nt: TGTGCCATCAGTGATAGTTCAGCTCGCACAGATACGCAGTATTTT; cdr3_aa: CAISDSSARTDTQYF
j_call: TRBJ2-7; v_call: TRBV7-2; d_call: .; clone_size: .; cdr3_length: 16; cdr3_nt: TGTGCCAGCAGCTTAGACCTTCCGGGGTTACGGCACGAGCAGTACTTC; cdr3_aa: CASSLDLPGLRHEQYF
j_call: TRBJ2-7; v_call: TRBV5-8; d_call: .; clone_size: .; cdr3_length: 16; cdr3_nt: TGTGCCAGCAGTGGGCAGGTGGACAGTAGCTCCTACGAGCAGTACTTC; cdr3_aa: CASSGQVDSSSYEQYF
j_call: TRBJ2-2; v_call: TRBV7-9; d_call: TRBD1; clone_size: .; cdr3_length: 15; cdr3_nt: TGTGCCAGCAGCCAAAGGACAGGGGGTACCGGGGAGCTGTTTTTT; cdr3_aa: CASSQRTGGTGELFF
j_call: TRBJ2-7; v_call: TRBV5-6; d_call: .; clone_size: .; cdr3_length: 16; cdr3_nt: TGTGCCAGCAGCCATTCAGGGGACTTCCTCTCCTACGAGCAGTACTTC; cdr3_aa: CASSHSGDFLSYEQYF
j_call: TRBJ2-7; v_call: TRBV5-6; d_call: TRBD1; clone_size: .; cdr3_length: 16; cdr3_nt: TGTGCCAGCACTGGGACAGGCCCTCAATCCACCTACGAGCAGTACTTC; cdr3_aa: CASTGTGPQSTYEQYF
j_call: TRBJ2-1; v_call: TRBV2; d_call: .; clone_size: .; cdr3_length: 15; cdr3_nt: TGTGCCAGCAGTGGTGGGCTAGCAGACTACAATGAGCAGTTCTTC; cdr3_aa: CASSGGLADYNEQFF
j_call: TRBJ2-3; v_call: TRBV2; d_call: TRBD2; clone_size: .; cdr3_length: 15; cdr3_nt: TGTGCCAGCTTTTCTAGCGGGGGGCGCACAGATACGCAGTATTTT; cdr3_aa: CASFSSGGRTDTQYF
j_call: TRBJ1-1; v_call: TRBV30; d_call: .; clone_size: few; cdr3_length: 19; cdr3_nt: TGTGCCTGGAGCGCTCTATCCTCCTGGCGGAGGGGCCTGAACACTGAAGCTTTCTTT; cdr3_aa: CAWSALSSWRRGLNTEAFF
j_call: TRBJ2-7; v_call: TRBV4-1; d_call: TRBD2; clone_size: .; cdr3_length: 16; cdr3_nt: TGCGCCAGCAGCCAAAGGGGAGCGGGGACCGGAGACGAGCAGTACTTC; cdr3_aa: CASSQRGAGTGDEQYF